The 5 T cell receptor beta chains listed next were all sequenced from one sample in a study of cytomegalovirus exposure and HLA in healthy donors (dated by TCRdb to between 2016 and 2019). The library came from the immunoSEQ multiplex PCR assay. For the multiplex PCR, a mixture combining 60 forward primers for TCR Vbeta segments and 13 reverse primers for TCR Jbeta segments was used. The source is immuneACCESS, and TCRdb retained only in-frame sequences with V and J called. Part of the clones is not carried over; for the studies checked, unresolved V genes explain less than half of this, and the remainder is unexplained. Recorded for this sample are approximately 120,000 clones; 77% of them occurred a single time. The ten largest clones take up 9.5% to 15% of the sample. Material: PBMCs. The receptors derive from a woman in her forties in good health and CMV-seropositive.

The V and J genes are TRBV27 and TRBJ2-2, with TRBD2 matching over 12 bases. The germline V gene encodes CDR1 MNHEY and CDR2 SMNVEV (reference sequence). The CDR3 runs to 16 residues. Trimming took 5 bases from V and 3 from J; bases not matched to a gene: 4. The CDR3 nucleotides read TGTGCCAGCAGTCCTAGCGGGAGGGTATACACCGGGGAGCTGTTTTTT. Its translation is CASSPSGRVYTGELFF.

The rearrangement links TRBV27 to TRBJ2-1, with a weak D call TRBD2 (6 bases). The CDR3 has 15 residues. From germline, CDR1 is MNHEY and CDR2 SMNVEV (reference sequence). The ends were cut back, 4 bases at V and 0 bases at J, with 10 bases in the middle. CDR3 loop: CASSSGTLSYNEQFF. The CDR3 nucleotides are TGTGCCAGCAGTTCAGGGACTCTCTCCTACAATGAGCAGTTCTTC.

The V gene is TRBV2, the J gene TRBJ1-4, with 9 bases lining up with TRBD1. Losses at the gene ends were 3 bases for V and 13 bases for J; bases not matched to a gene: 6. Germline V gives CDR1 SNHLY, CDR2 FYNNEI. This CDR3 contains 13 residues. The CDR3 protein is CASSDYPGQGLFF. CDR3 DNA sequence: TGTGCCAGCAGTGATTACCCGGGACAGGGACTGTTTTTT.

The chain has TRBV19 and TRBJ2-7, with D possibly TRBD1 on 5 matching bases. Trimming took 1 base from V and 5 from J, leaving 9 bases between them. Germline CDR1 is LNHDA and CDR2 is SQIVND (reference sequence). This CDR3 comprises 13 residues. The CDR3 DNA is TGTGCCAGTAGTATAGGGGGCAACAACGAGCAGTACTTC. Its protein is CASSIGGNNEQYF.

This rearrangement joins TRBV5-6 to TRBJ1-1; 7 bases are shared with TRBD1. The CDR3 is 17 amino acids. Trimming took 4 bases from V and 3 from J; bases not matched to a gene: 15. The V gene's germline CDR1 is SGHDT and CDR2 YYEEEE. CDR3 in DNA: TGTGCCAGCAGCGGCACCTACAGGGGCGACGGGGACACTGAAGCTTTCTTT. Protein sequence: CASSGTYRGDGDTEAFF. Based on the CDR3 plus reference TRBV5-6 and TRBJ1-1, the full variable domain is DAGVTQSPTHLIKTRGQQVTLRCSPKSGHDTVSWYQQALGQGPQFIFQYYEEEERQRGNFPDRFSGHQFPNYSSELNVNALLLGDSALYLCASSGTYRGDGDTEAFFGQGTRLTVV.